The source of this T cell receptor beta chain is a study of T cells in Graves' hyperthyroidism and ophthalmopathy. This CDR3 is 14 amino acids long. V lost 5 bases and J 2 bases, leaving 10 bases between the germline ends. Germline-derived CDR1 and CDR2 are WSHSY and SAAADI. A few counts support this clonotype. Its antigen remains unknown. TCR beta CDR3 region amplification was performed from RNA transcripts. The TCR CDR3 first-round RT-PCR relied on the HTBI primer set. TCRdb fed the multiplex PCR reads into MiXCR, producing one record per CDR3 protein. The profile shows some 600,000 distinct CDR3 sequences, around 13% of them singletons. Notes on the study in general: In blood, most of the thyroid clonotypes expanded above 0.001 were also present.

Material for sequencing was blood. This sequence was found in a woman aged 30 to 39 with Graves' hyperthyroidism that later progressed to Graves' ophthalmopathy. This rearrangement joins TRBV10-2 to TRBJ1-3; D is unresolved. This chain's CDR3 is CASSSIVPGNTIYF. The CDR3 nucleotides are TGCGCCAGCAGTAGTATCGTCCCTGGAAACACCATATATTTT.